The TCR beta chain described here comes from a study of cytomegalovirus exposure and HLA in healthy donors. Primers included in the PCR were 60 Vbeta and 13 Jbeta primers. Sequencing used immunoSEQ multiplex PCR; TCRdb keeps in-frame clones, though not all of them. Seen here are about 150,000 clones, about 85% observed once, and the top ten hold roughly 2.5%. Germline trimming cut 7 bases from V and 7 bases from J; bases unmatched to any gene: 7. Germline loops: CDR1 LNHDA, CDR2 SQIVND (reference sequence). The CDR3 contains 14 residues. The source is a man aged 30-40 years in good health and CMV-seropositive. The rearrangement links TRBV19 to TRBJ1-6, with 7 bases that match TRBD1. The sample comprised PBMCs. Here the CDR3 DNA reads TGTGCCAGTACGAGACAGGGACGCAATTCACCCCTCCACTTT. Protein product: CASTRQGRNSPLHF. Variable domain in full (rest from reference TRBV19 and TRBJ1-6): DGGITQSPKYLFRKEGQNVTLSCEQNLNHDAMYWYRQDPGQGLRLIYYSQIVNDFQKGDIAEGYSVSREKKESFPLTVTSAQKNPTAFYLCASTRQGRNSPLHFGNGTRLTVT.